A single sample is the source of the 20 T cell receptor beta chains below, sequenced in a study of cytomegalovirus exposure and HLA in healthy donors. Sequencing used immunoSEQ multiplex PCR; TCRdb keeps in-frame clones, though not all of them. The sample consists of roughly 150,000 clones, 85% to 90% of them appearing once. The sample was PBMCs. These receptors were collected from a man aged 18 to 30 in good health and CMV-seropositive.

The chain uses TRBV29-1 and TRBJ1-4; possibly TRBD1 for D (5 bases). Trimming took off 5 bases at V and 12 bases at J, with 10 bases between the two ends. The length of the CDR3 is 10 residues. Germline CDR1 and CDR2: SQVTM and ANQGSEA. CDR3 DNA sequence: TGCAGCGTTCTGGAGGGACAACTGTTTTTT. It yields the protein CSVLEGQLFF.

This chain links TRBV5-1 with TRBJ2-7; TRBD2 aligns across 9 bases. The CDR3 sequence is 15 residues long. Per the germline V gene, CDR1 is SGHRS and CDR2 is YFSETQ. Trimming took 2 bases from V and 0 from J; bases not matched to a gene: 3. The chain's CDR3 is CASSLETSGSYEQYF. CDR3 in DNA: TGCGCCAGCAGCTTAGAGACTAGCGGCTCCTACGAGCAGTACTTC.

The chain joins TRBV15 to TRBJ2-1, with TRBD1 matching over 7 bases. Trimming at V came to 3 bases and at J to 7 bases, leaving 12 bases not matched to a gene. Germline assignment: CDR1 LNHNV and CDR2 YYDKDF (reference sequence). CDR3 length: 16 residues. CDR3 protein: CATSREGTEMLNEQFF. For the CDR3, the DNA is TGTGCCACCAGCAGGGAAGGGACAGAAATGTTAAATGAGCAGTTCTTC.

This clone appeared once. CDR3 in amino acids: CASSDGTGSTDTQYF. Written as DNA, the CDR3 is TGTGCCAGCAGCGATGGGACAGGGAGCACAGATACGCAGTATTTT. The rearrangement links TRBV5-5 to TRBJ2-3; the match to TRBD1 covers 9 bases. Germline CDR1 is SGHKS and CDR2 is YYEKEE (reference sequence). This CDR3 is built from 15 residues. The J segment lost 0 bases and the V segment lost 4 bases, leaving 3 bases of the junction unmatched.

The rearrangement joins TRBV19 to TRBJ2-1, with D possibly being TRBD2 (6 bases). CDR3 length equals 14 residues. Germline V gives CDR1 LNHDA, CDR2 SQIVND (reference sequence). Trimming removed 1 base at V and 6 bases at J, with 10 bases between. The CDR3 nucleotides are TGTGCCAGTAGTATAGTTCGGGGGTCCAATGAGCAGTTCTTC. Translating gives CASSIVRGSNEQFF.

The chain joins TRBV28 to TRBJ1-5, with D possibly TRBD1 on 6 matching bases. Germline assignment: CDR1 MDHEN and CDR2 SYDVKM. V lost 6 bases to trimming and J lost 2 bases, with 14 bases between them. This CDR3 has 15 residues. The CDR3 reads CASRGAGSGNQPQHF. The DNA for the CDR3 is TGTGCCAGCAGGGGGGCAGGGTCGGGCAATCAGCCCCAGCATTTT.

The chain links TRBV2 to TRBJ1-2, with D possibly matching TRBD1 (5 bases). Germline values: CDR1 SNHLY, CDR2 FYNNEI. Trimming pared 8 bases from V and 5 bases from J, leaving 18 bases between. The CDR3 length is 14 residues. The CDR3 DNA reads TGTGCCAGCCATCATAGACAGTCTGGGTATGGCTACACCTTC. The encoded protein is CASHHRQSGYGYTF.

The rearrangement links TRBV5-4 to TRBJ2-1; 16 bases agree with TRBD2. The CDR3 runs 16 residues. V was clipped by 3 bases and J by 7 bases; unmatched bases: 4. Germline loops: CDR1 SGHNT, CDR2 YYREEE (reference sequence). CDR3 residues: CASSSGLAGGQNEQFF. CDR3 DNA: TGTGCCAGCAGCTCGGGACTAGCGGGGGGGCAAAATGAGCAGTTCTTC.

There are many counts of this clone. The chain couples TRBV4-2 to TRBJ2-1; TRBD2 agrees at 11 bases. The CDR3 loop spans 16 amino acids. V lost 4 bases and J lost 7; bases outside the gene matches: 9. CDR1 is LGHNA and CDR2 is YNFKEQ in the germline V gene. The CDR3, as DNA: TGTGCCAGCAGCCCGACACGACTAGCGGGGTTTAATGAGCAGTTCTTC. Its protein is CASSPTRLAGFNEQFF.

The genes are TRBV5-6 and TRBJ2-1; 9 nucleotides agree with TRBD2. Germline loops: CDR1 SGHDT, CDR2 YYEEEE. V trimming: 2 bases; J trimming: 2 bases; junction bases outside the gene matches: 5. This CDR3 is 16 amino acids long. CDR3 nucleotide sequence: TGTGCCAGCAGCTTCGAGGGACTAGCCCCCTACAATGAGCAGTTCTTC. Its protein product is CASSFEGLAPYNEQFF.

This clone is a singleton in its sample. This sequence joins TRBV27 and TRBJ2-1; 9 bases line up with TRBD2. Germline V lookup: CDR1 MNHEY, CDR2 SMNVEV (reference sequence). V gave up 5 bases and J gave up 1 base; unmatched junction bases: 12. The CDR3 is 18 residues long. Written as DNA, the CDR3 is TGTGCCAGCAGTCGGCTAGCGGGATCACTTCCTTCCTACAATGAGCAGTTCTTC. Protein sequence: CASSRLAGSLPSYNEQFF.

The chain joins TRBV15 to TRBJ1-1; D might be TRBD1 (6 bases). Trimming left V 3 bases short and J 4 bases short, with 18 bases between. This CDR3 comprises 16 residues. Germline V gene sequence: CDR1 LNHNV, CDR2 YYDKDF (reference sequence). Written as DNA, the CDR3 is TGTGCCACCAGCAGTAGTCAGGGGCTTAGGGTCACTGAAGCTTTCTTT. Encoded protein: CATSSSQGLRVTEAFF.

V is TRBV7-6 and J is TRBJ1-3; 8 positions match TRBD1. This CDR3 has 13 amino acids. Germline V CDR1 and CDR2: SGHVS, FNYEAQ. Trimming cost V 5 bases and J 12 bases; bases outside gene matches: 9. The CDR3: CASSPLTGARIYF. The CDR3 bases are TGTGCCAGCAGCCCCTTGACAGGGGCGCGCATATATTTT.

V is TRBV6-5 and J is TRBJ1-5; D not certain. The V end lost 6 bases, the J end lost 7 bases, and 16 bases lay between the germline ends. Germline assignment: CDR1 MNHEY and CDR2 SVGAGI. The CDR3 contains 14 residues. The CDR3 reads CASSPLADQQPQHF. CDR3 DNA sequence: TGTGCCAGCAGCCCCCTGGCCGATCAACAGCCCCAGCATTTT.

V is TRBV4-2 and J is TRBJ2-1; D is unresolved. CDR3 length equals 14 residues. V shed 0 bases and J shed 8 bases, with 11 bases lying between them. In germline, CDR1 is LGHNA, CDR2 YNFKEQ. The CDR3 loop is CASSQDLLWDEQFF. The CDR3 coding sequence is TGTGCCAGCAGCCAAGATCTACTATGGGATGAGCAGTTCTTC.

As DNA, the CDR3 is TGTGCCAGCTCACCACCGACGGGGGGCCCCTACGAGCAGTACTTC. It yields the protein CASSPPTGGPYEQYF. The chain is built from TRBV18 and TRBJ2-7; D is possibly TRBD2 (7 bases). The V end lost 0 bases, the J end lost 2 bases, and 11 bases lay between the germline ends. CDR1 and CDR2 from the germline V gene are KGHSH and LQKENI. The length of the CDR3 is 15 residues.

This clone came up many times. Other DNA sequences in this sample translate to the same CDR3. The chain carries TRBV5-1 and TRBJ2-1, with 9 bases aligning to TRBD2. This CDR3 has 16 residues. Trimming removed 0 bases from V and 6 bases from J; junction bases left unmatched: 7. Germline V CDR1 and CDR2: SGHRS, YFSETQ. CDR3 nucleotides: TGCGCCAGCAGCTTGGATGCGGGAGGGCCTGGCAATGAGCAGTTCTTC. Translating it yields CASSLDAGGPGNEQFF.

This clone was recorded only once. The chain uses TRBV13 and TRBJ2-1; TRBD2 matches at 16 bases. CDR1 and CDR2 (germline): PRHDT, FYEKMQ (reference sequence). The CDR3 sequence is 19 residues long. V shed 5 bases and J 1 base; nucleotides not matched to a gene: 8. CDR3 sequence reads: CASSPGLAGGVGSYNEQFF. The DNA for the CDR3 is TGTGCCAGCAGCCCGGGACTAGCGGGAGGGGTTGGATCCTACAATGAGCAGTTCTTC.

The chain combines TRBV5-1 with TRBJ2-7; TRBD2 matches at 8 bases. In germline, CDR1 is SGHRS, CDR2 YFSETQ. The V and J ends lost 2 bases and 1 base, in that order; junction bases with no gene match: 5. CDR3 length equals 15 residues. Written as DNA, the CDR3 is TGCGCCAGCAGCTTTTCCGGGACTAGATCCTACGAGCAGTACTTC. Translation gives CASSFSGTRSYEQYF.

The V and J genes are TRBV7-8 and TRBJ1-2; D unclear. Germline lookup yields CDR1 SGHVS and CDR2 FQNEAQ. The CDR3 loop spans 16 amino acids. The V end lost 1 base, the J end lost 7 bases, and 19 bases lay between the germline ends. Here the CDR3 reads CASSLERIRLTTGYTF. The CDR3 nucleotides are TGTGCCAGCAGCTTAGAGAGGATACGACTGACGACTGGCTACACCTTC.